This TCR beta chain was retrieved from a study of blood T cell repertoires in COVID-19. Only in-frame clones appear in the TCRdb table, and some are missing; sequencing was by immunoSEQ multiplex PCR. The table records 50,000 to 70,000 clones, 80% to 90% of them present only once. The V and J ends lost 2 bases and 5 bases respectively, with 9 bases between them. This CDR3 region has 14 residues. Germline CDR1 reads KGHDR; CDR2 reads SFDVKD. The specimen was peripheral blood. V gene TRBV24-1 combines with J gene TRBJ2-1, with D unclear. The sequence was obtained from a woman aged 60-75 years with acute or convalescent COVID-19. CDR3 coding DNA: TGTGCCACCAGTGATTATGGAGTTAACAATGAGCAGTTCTTC. It yields the protein CATSDYGVNNEQFF.